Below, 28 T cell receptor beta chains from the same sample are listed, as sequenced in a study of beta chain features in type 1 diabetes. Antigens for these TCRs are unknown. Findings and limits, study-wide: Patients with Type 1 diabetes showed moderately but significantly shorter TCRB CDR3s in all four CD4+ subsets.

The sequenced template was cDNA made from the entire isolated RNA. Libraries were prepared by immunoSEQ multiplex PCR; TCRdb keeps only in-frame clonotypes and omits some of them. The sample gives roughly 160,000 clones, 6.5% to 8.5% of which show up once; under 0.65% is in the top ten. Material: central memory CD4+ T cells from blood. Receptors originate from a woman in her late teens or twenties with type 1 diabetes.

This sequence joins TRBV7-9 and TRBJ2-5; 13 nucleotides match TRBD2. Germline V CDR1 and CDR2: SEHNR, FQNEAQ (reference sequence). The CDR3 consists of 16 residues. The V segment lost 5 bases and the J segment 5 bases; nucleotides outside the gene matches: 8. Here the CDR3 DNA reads TGTGCCAGCAGCCCCCGGACTAGCGGGGGTCGGGAGACCCAGTACTTC. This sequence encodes CASSPRTSGGRETQYF.

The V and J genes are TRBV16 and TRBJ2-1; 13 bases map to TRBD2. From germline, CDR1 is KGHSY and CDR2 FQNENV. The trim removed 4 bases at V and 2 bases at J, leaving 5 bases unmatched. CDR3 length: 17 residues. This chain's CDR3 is CASSPRLAGGPYNEQFF. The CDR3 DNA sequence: TGTGCCAGCAGCCCTCGACTAGCGGGGGGCCCCTACAATGAGCAGTTCTTC.

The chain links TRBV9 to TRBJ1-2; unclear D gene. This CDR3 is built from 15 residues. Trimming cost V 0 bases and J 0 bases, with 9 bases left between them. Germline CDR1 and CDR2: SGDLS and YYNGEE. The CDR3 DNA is TGTGCCAGCAGCGTAGGGGCAGACACTAACTATGGCTACACCTTC. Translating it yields CASSVGADTNYGYTF.

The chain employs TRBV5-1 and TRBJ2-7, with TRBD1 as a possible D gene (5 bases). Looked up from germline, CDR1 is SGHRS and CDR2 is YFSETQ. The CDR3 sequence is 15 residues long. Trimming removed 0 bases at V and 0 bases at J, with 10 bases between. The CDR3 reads CASSLGAGNSYEQYF. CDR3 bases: TGCGCCAGCAGCTTGGGGGCAGGGAACTCCTACGAGCAGTACTTC.

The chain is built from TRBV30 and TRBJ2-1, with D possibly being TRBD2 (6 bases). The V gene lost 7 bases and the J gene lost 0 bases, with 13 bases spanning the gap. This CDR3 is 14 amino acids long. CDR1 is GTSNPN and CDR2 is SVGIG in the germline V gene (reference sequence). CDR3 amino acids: CASRSSGSYNEQFF. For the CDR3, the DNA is TGTGCCTCTCGCAGTAGCGGCTCCTACAATGAGCAGTTCTTC. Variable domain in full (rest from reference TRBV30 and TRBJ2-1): SQTIHQWPATLVQPVGSPLSLECTVEGTSNPNLYWYRQAAGRGLQLLFYSVGIGQISSEVPQNLSASRPQDRQFILSSKKLLLSDSGFYLCASRSSGSYNEQFFGPGTRLTVL.

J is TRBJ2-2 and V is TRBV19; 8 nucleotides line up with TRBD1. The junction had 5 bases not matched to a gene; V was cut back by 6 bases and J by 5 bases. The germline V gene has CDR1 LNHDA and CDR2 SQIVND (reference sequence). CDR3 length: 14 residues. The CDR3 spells CASRTGVETGELFF. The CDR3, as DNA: TGTGCCAGTAGGACAGGGGTGGAAACCGGGGAGCTGTTTTTT.

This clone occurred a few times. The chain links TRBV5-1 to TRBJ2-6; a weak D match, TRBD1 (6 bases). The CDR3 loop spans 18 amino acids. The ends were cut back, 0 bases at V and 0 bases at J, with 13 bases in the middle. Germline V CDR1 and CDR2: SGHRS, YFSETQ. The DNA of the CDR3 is TGCGCCAGCAGCTTGGGGGTGACAGGTAGCTCTGGGGCCAACGTCCTGACTTTC. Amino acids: CASSLGVTGSSGANVLTF.

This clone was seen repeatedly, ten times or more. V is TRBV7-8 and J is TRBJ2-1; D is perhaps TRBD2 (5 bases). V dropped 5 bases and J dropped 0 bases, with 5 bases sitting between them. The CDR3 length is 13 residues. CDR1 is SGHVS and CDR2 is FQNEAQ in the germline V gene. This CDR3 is CASSGSSYNEQFF. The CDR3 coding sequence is TGTGCCAGCAGCGGGAGCTCCTACAATGAGCAGTTCTTC. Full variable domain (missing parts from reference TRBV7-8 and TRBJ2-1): GAGVSQSPRYKVAKRGQDVALRCDPISGHVSLFWYQQALGQGPEFLTYFQNEAQLDKSGLPSDRFFAERPEGSVSTLKIQRTQQEDSAVYLCASSGSSYNEQFFGPGTRLTVL.

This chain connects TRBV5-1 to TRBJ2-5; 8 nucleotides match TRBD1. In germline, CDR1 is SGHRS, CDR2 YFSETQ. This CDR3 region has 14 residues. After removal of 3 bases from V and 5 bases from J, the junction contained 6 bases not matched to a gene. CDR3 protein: CASSYGQGEETQYF. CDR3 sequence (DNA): TGCGCCAGCAGCTACGGACAGGGTGAGGAGACCCAGTACTTC. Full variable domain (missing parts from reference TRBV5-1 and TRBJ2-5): KAGVTQTPRYLIKTRGQQVTLSCSPISGHRSVSWYQQTPGQGLQFLFEYFSETQRNKGNFPGRFSGRQFSNSRSEMNVSTLELGDSALYLCASSYGQGEETQYFGPGTRLLVL.

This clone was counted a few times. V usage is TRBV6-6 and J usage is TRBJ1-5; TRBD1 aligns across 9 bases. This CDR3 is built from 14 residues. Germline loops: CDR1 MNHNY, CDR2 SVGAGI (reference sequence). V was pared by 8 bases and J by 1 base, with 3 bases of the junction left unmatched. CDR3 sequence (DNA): TGTGCCAGCCTCGGGACAGGGAGCAATCAGCCCCAGCATTTT. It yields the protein CASLGTGSNQPQHF.

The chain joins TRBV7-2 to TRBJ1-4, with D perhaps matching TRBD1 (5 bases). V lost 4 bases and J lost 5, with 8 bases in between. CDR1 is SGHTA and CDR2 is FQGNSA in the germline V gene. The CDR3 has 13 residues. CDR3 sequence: CASSSSGNEKLFF. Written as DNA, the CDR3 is TGTGCCAGCAGCTCCTCAGGGAATGAAAAACTGTTTTTT.

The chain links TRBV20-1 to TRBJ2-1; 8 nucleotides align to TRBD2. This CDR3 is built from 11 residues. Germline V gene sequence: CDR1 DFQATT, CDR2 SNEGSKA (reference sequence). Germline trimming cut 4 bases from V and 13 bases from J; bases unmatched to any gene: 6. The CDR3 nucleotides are TGCAGTGCTAAGCCGGGAGGGAGACAGTTCTTC. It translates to CSAKPGGRQFF.

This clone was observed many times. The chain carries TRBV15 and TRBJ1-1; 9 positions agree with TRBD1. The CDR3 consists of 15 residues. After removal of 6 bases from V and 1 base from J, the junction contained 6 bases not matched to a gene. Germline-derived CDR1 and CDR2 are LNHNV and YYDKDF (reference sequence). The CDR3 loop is CATSSDRGANTEAFF. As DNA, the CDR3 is TGTGCCACCAGTTCCGACAGGGGGGCGAACACTGAAGCTTTCTTT.

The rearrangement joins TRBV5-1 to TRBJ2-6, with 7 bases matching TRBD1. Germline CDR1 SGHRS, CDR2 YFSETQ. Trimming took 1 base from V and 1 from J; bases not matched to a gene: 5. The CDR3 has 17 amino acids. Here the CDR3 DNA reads TGCGCCAGCAGCTTGAATCCAGGGGGTTCTGGGGCCAACGTCCTGACTTTC. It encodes CASSLNPGGSGANVLTF.

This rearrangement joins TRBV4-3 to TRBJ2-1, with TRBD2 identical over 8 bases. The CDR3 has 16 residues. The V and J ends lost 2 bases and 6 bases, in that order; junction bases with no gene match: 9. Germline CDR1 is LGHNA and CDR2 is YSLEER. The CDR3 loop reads CASSQQSGRNGNEQFF. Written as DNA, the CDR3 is TGCGCCAGCAGCCAACAGAGCGGGAGAAATGGCAATGAGCAGTTCTTC.

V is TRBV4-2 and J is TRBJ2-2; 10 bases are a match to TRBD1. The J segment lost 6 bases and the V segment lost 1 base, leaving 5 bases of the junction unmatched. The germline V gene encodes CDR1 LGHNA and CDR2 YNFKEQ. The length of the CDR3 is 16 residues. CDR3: CASSQVDRGTAGELFF. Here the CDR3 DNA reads TGTGCCAGCAGCCAAGTGGACAGGGGGACTGCCGGGGAGCTGTTTTTT.

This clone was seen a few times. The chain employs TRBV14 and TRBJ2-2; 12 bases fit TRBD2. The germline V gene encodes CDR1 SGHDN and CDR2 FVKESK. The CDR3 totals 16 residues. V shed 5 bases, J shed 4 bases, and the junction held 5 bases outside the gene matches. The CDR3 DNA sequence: TGTGCCAGCAGCTCTTGGACTAGCGGGGCCACCGGGGAGCTGTTTTTT. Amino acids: CASSSWTSGATGELFF.

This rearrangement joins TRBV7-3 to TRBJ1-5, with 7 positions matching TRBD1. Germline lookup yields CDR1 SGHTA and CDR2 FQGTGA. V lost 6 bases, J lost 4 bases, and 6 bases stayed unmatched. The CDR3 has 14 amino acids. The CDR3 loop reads CASRPGQSNQPQHF. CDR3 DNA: TGTGCCAGCAGACCGGGACAGTCAAATCAGCCCCAGCATTTT.

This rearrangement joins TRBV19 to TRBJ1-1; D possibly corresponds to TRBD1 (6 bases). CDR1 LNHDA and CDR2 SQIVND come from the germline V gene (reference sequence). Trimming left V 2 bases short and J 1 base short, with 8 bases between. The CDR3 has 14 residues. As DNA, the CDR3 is TGTGCCAGTAGTATACAGGGGAGGAACACTGAAGCTTTCTTT. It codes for CASSIQGRNTEAFF.

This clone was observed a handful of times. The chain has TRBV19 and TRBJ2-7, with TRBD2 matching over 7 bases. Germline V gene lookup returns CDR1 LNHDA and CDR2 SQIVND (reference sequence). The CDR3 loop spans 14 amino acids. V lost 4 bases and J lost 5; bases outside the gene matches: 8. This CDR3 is CASSSPGLINEQYF. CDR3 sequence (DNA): TGTGCCAGTAGTAGCCCGGGACTAATCAACGAGCAGTACTTC.

This CDR3 is CASREDRETQYF. DNA of the CDR3: TGTGCCAGCAGAGAGGACAGAGAGACCCAGTACTTC. This rearrangement joins TRBV2 to TRBJ2-5; possibly TRBD1 for D (6 bases). CDR1 SNHLY and CDR2 FYNNEI come from the germline V gene. The CDR3 is 12 amino acids. V was cut by 6 bases and J by 4 bases, with 9 bases left in between.

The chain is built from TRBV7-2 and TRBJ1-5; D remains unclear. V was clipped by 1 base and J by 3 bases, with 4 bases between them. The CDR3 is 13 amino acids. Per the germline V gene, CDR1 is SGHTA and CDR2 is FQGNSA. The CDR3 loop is CASSLVINQPQHF. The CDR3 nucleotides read TGTGCCAGCAGCTTAGTCATCAATCAGCCCCAGCATTTT.

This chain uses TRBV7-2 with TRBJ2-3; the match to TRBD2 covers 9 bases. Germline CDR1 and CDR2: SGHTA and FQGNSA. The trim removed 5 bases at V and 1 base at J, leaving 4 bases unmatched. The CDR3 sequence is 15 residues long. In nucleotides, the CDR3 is TGTGCCAGCAGCCCTCGGACTAGCGGCACAGATACGCAGTATTTT. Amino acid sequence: CASSPRTSGTDTQYF.

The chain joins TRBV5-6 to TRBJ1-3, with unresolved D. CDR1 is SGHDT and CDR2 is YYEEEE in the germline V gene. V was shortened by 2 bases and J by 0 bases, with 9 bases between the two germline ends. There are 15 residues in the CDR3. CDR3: CASSLDTLSGNTIYF. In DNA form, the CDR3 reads TGTGCCAGCAGCTTAGACACACTCTCTGGAAACACCATATATTTT.

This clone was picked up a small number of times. The CDR3 DNA reads TGTGCCAGCAAAGGACTCCACTACGAGCAGTACTTC. The encoded protein is CASKGLHYEQYF. The chain is built from TRBV2 and TRBJ2-7; TRBD2 might be the D (5 bases). Deletions cut 7 bases from V and 3 bases from J, with 10 bases between. Germline V lookup: CDR1 SNHLY, CDR2 FYNNEI. CDR3 length: 12 amino acids. The variable domain in full, completed from reference TRBV2 and TRBJ2-7, reads EPEVTQTPSHQVTQMGQEVILRCVPISNHLYFYWYRQILGQKVEFLVSFYNNEISEKSEIFDDQFSVERPDGSNFTLKIRSTKLEDSAMYFCASKGLHYEQYFGPGTRLTVT.

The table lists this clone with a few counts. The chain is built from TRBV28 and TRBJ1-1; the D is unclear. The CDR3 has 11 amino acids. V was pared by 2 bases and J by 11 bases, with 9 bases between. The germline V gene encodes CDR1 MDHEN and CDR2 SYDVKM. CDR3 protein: CASSLSGAAFF. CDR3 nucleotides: TGTGCCAGCAGTTTAAGTGGAGCGGCTTTCTTT.

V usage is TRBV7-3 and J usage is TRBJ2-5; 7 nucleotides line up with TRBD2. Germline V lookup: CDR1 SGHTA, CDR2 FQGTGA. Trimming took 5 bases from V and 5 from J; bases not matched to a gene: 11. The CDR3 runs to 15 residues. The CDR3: CASSPHSGSGETQYF. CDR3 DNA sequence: TGTGCCAGCAGCCCCCATAGCGGGTCAGGGGAGACCCAGTACTTC.

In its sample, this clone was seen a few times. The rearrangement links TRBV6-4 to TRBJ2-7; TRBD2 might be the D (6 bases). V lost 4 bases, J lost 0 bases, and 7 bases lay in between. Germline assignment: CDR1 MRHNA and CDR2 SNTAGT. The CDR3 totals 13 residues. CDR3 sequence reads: CASSGGVSYEQYF. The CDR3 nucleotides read TGTGCCAGCAGTGGGGGGGTCTCCTACGAGCAGTACTTC.